This T cell receptor beta chain comes out of a study of graft-versus-host responses after intestinal transplantation. Study-level points and caveats: In recipient marrow, GvH clones were found, and some appeared first in ileum or blood. Some patients had graft-donor T cell macrochimerism, and their allografts showed high graft-versus-host to host-versus-graft clonal ratios.

This clone qualifies as medium-sized. Its target is unknown. Germline values: CDR1 SGHTA, CDR2 FQGTGA. The CDR3 is 17 amino acids. Trimming took 1 base from V and 0 from J, leaving 13 bases between them. Generated by immunoSEQ multiplex PCR, the TCRdb table keeps only in-frame clones and is missing some. The top ten hold 0.4% to 0.6% of the sample, which has roughly 93,000 clones, 90% to 95% seen once. The rearrangement joins TRBV7-3 to TRBJ2-1; a weak D match, TRBD1 (6 bases). The sequences come from unstimulated CD8+ T cells sorted from spleen or lymph node cells, collected before intestinal transplant. The sequence was obtained from a human donor who received an intestinal transplant. The CDR3 DNA sequence: TGTGCCAGCAGCTTAATGGGGGCCCCTAGCTCCTACAATGAGCAGTTCTTC. Protein: CASSLMGAPSSYNEQFF.